Listed below are T cell receptor beta chains from one sample, sequenced in a study of metastatic and nonmetastatic thyroid tumors. From the PCR reads, TCRdb re-called clones with MiXCR. The sample has 3,500 to 5,000 clones, about 31% seen once. The sequenced material came from adjacent normal tissue. The source is a male donor with papillary thyroid cancer or a benign thyroid nodule (not recorded which). Some clones in this sample may be carry-over from other donors' samples. Both conserved end residues are part of each CDR3. D genes are given only for firm matches. Clone sizes are given selectively: once, few, many, or a class where the clone is expanded.

V,J,size,D,CDR3,DNA
TRBV28,TRBJ2-7,-,-,CASRVGNSYEQYF,TGTGCCAGCAGAGTAGGGAACTCCTACGAGCAGTACTTC
TRBV12-3/TRBV12-4,TRBJ2-7,-,-,CASSKTYEQYF,TGTGCCAGCAGTAAGACCTACGAGCAGTACTTC
TRBV12-3/TRBV12-4,TRBJ1-5,-,-,CANSFIGYQTQHF,TGTGCCAACAGTTTCATTGGGTACCAGACACAGCATTTT
TRBV6-2/TRBV6-3,TRBJ2-7,-,TRBD1,CASNPLGTGSYEQYF,TGTGCAAGCAATCCCCTAGGGACAGGGTCTTACGAGCAGTACTTC
TRBV20-1,TRBJ2-7,once,-,CSARSGYEQYF,TGCAGTGCTCGAAGCGGTTACGAGCAGTACTTC
TRBV9,TRBJ1-1,-,-,CASSAQVNTEAFF,TGTGCCAGCAGCGCACAAGTGAACACTGAAGCTTTCTTT
TRBV6-1,TRBJ2-2,large,-,CASSSNTGELFF,TGTGCCAGCAGCTCGAACACCGGGGAGCTGTTTTTT
TRBV6-5,TRBJ2-5,medium-sized,-,CASSYTRQRVTQYF,TGTGCCAGCAGTTACACCCGACAGAGGGTGACCCAGTACTTC
TRBV6-2/TRBV6-3,TRBJ2-7,-,-,CASSRRDLRLYEQYF,TGTGCCAGCAGTCGCCGGGACCTACGTCTCTACGAGCAGTACTTC
TRBV7-3,TRBJ2-7,-,TRBD2,CASSLSGSSYEQYF,TGTGCCAGCAGCCTTAGCGGGAGCTCCTACGAGCAGTACTTC
TRBV28,TRBJ2-7,large,TRBD2,CASRHTSGSYEQYF,TGTGCCAGCAGACACACTAGCGGCTCCTACGAGCAGTACTTC
TRBV2,TRBJ2-7,-,-,CASSPTNYEQYF,TGTGCCAGCAGTCCGACCAATTACGAGCAGTACTTC
TRBV20-1,TRBJ2-3,-,TRBD2,CSATSGSTDTQYF,TGCAGTGCGACTAGCGGGAGCACGGATACGCAGTATTTT
TRBV2,TRBJ2-1,medium-sized,TRBD2,CASNLPGLAGNEQFF,TGTGCCAGCAACCTCCCGGGACTAGCGGGCAATGAGCAGTTCTTC
TRBV6-2/TRBV6-3,TRBJ2-7,-,-,CASSSLHRGRKYEQYF,TGTGCCAGCAGTTCACTCCACAGAGGGAGGAAGTACGAGCAGTACTTC
TRBV20-1,TRBJ2-3,-,TRBD2,CSGGGSGWSSFTDTQYF,TGCAGTGGGGGGGGTAGCGGGTGGTCCTCCTTCACAGATACGCAGTATTTT
TRBV6-2/TRBV6-3,TRBJ1-6,-,-,CASSSAGSSSNSPLHF,TGTGCCAGCAGTTCGGCAGGGAGTTCTAGTAATTCACCCCTCCACTTT
TRBV20-1,TRBJ2-7,-,-,CSARDEAGAWEQYF,TGCAGTGCTAGAGATGAAGCAGGTGCTTGGGAGCAGTACTTC
TRBV10-3,TRBJ1-3,medium-sized,-,CATRPGSVGNTIYF,TGTGCCACCCGTCCCGGTTCGGTAGGAAACACCATATATTTT
TRBV30,TRBJ1-4,-,-,CAWSPTGEKLFF,TGTGCCTGGAGTCCAACAGGTGAAAAACTGTTTTTT
TRBV20-1,TRBJ1-2,-,TRBD1,CSAAGGLAISGYTF,TGCAGTGCTGCAGGGGGTTTAGCCATAAGTGGCTACACCTTC
TRBV5-3,TRBJ2-2,once,TRBD2,CATLAATGELFF,TGTGCCACCCTAGCGGCCACCGGGGAGCTGTTTTTT
TRBV6-2/TRBV6-3,TRBJ1-1,-,-,CASSYRRGNTEAFF,TGTGCCAGCAGTTACCGCAGAGGAAACACTGAAGCTTTCTTT
TRBV30,TRBJ2-1,medium-sized,TRBD2,CAWSPLAAGDEQFF,TGTGCCTGGAGTCCACTAGCGGCAGGGGATGAGCAGTTCTTC
TRBV19,TRBJ1-1,medium-sized,-,CASSSRRGSWDTEAFF,TGTGCCAGTAGTTCAAGGAGGGGGAGCTGGGACACTGAAGCTTTCTTT
TRBV6-1,TRBJ2-7,-,-,CASRGGQTYEQYF,TGTGCCAGCAGGGGGGGACAGACCTACGAGCAGTACTTC
TRBV27,TRBJ1-1,-,-,CASSLTPTNTEAFF,TGTGCCAGCAGTTTAACCCCGACGAACACTGAAGCTTTCTTT
TRBV6-6,TRBJ2-1,few,TRBD2,CASSYSRTSDSNEQFF,TGTGCCAGCAGTTACTCACGGACTAGTGACTCCAATGAGCAGTTCTTC
TRBV29-1,TRBJ2-7,-,TRBD2,CSVVAGALLDEQYF,TGCAGCGTTGTGGCGGGAGCCCTTCTTGACGAGCAGTACTTC
TRBV20-1,TRBJ1-2,-,TRBD1,CSAGNRDRGNYGYTF,TGCAGTGCTGGAAACCGGGACAGAGGAAACTATGGCTACACCTTC
TRBV24-1,TRBJ2-3,-,-,CATSDAGQGDTQYF,TGTGCCACCAGTGATGCCGGGCAGGGGGATACGCAGTATTTT
TRBV10-3,TRBJ1-5,medium-sized,TRBD1,CAISEGQGGNQPQHF,TGTGCCATCAGTGAGGGACAGGGTGGCAATCAGCCCCAGCATTTT
TRBV6-6,TRBJ2-1,few,-,CASSSSPRGNEQFF,TGTGCCAGCAGTTCCTCCCCCCGGGGGAATGAGCAGTTCTTC
TRBV28,TRBJ1-1,large,TRBD1,CASNPGQRTEAFF,TGTGCCAGCAACCCGGGACAGAGGACTGAAGCTTTCTTT
TRBV11-2,TRBJ2-7,-,TRBD1,CASSLGQGAYEQYF,TGTGCCAGCAGCTTAGGCCAGGGGGCATACGAGCAGTACTTC
TRBV28,TRBJ2-1,few,-,CASRVNSFRYNEQFF,TGTGCCAGCAGGGTTAACAGTTTTCGGTACAATGAGCAGTTCTTC
TRBV24-1,TRBJ2-1,-,-,CATSDSGNEQLF,TGTGCCACCAGTGATTCGGGGAATGAGCAGCTCTTC
TRBV14,TRBJ2-3,medium-sized,-,CASSQAGIGTQYF,TGTGCCAGCAGCCAAGCTGGGATCGGTACGCAGTATTTT
TRBV11-2,TRBJ2-2,medium-sized,-,CASSLTGGPGELFF,TGTGCCAGCAGCTTAACTGGAGGGCCTGGGGAGCTGTTTTTT
TRBV9,TRBJ2-3,few,-,CASSVEADSQYF,TGTGCCAGCAGCGTAGAGGCAGATTCTCAGTATTTT
TRBV19,TRBJ1-6,-,-,CASLPGSSYNSPLHF,TGTGCCAGTCTGCCAGGGAGCTCCTATAATTCACCCCTCCACTTT
TRBV4-1,TRBJ2-3,-,TRBD2,CAGSPTSGTDTKYF,TGCGCCGGCAGTCCTACTAGCGGCACAGATACGAAGTATTTT
TRBV27,TRBJ2-3,-,-,CASGKTSTDTQYF,TGTGCCAGCGGAAAAACGAGCACAGATACGCAGTATTTT
TRBV2,TRBJ2-1,-,TRBD2,CASSATSGNNEQFF,TGTGCCAGCAGCGCGACTAGCGGGAACAATGAGCAGTTCTTC
TRBV6-2/TRBV6-3,TRBJ2-5,-,-,CASSYPGQETQYF,TGTGCCAGCAGTTACCCAGGGCAAGAGACCCAGTACTTC
TRBV12-3/TRBV12-4,TRBJ2-1,many,-,CASSLGGGADDEQFF,TGTGCCAGCAGTTTGGGGGGGGGCGCAGACGATGAGCAGTTCTTC
TRBV9,TRBJ2-5,many,-,CASSADVRQETQYF,TGTGCCAGCAGCGCAGACGTCCGCCAGGAGACCCAGTACTTC